These T cell receptor beta chains were read from a single sample in a study of CD8+ T cells in alopecia areata. Clones were sequenced by immunoSEQ multiplex PCR, and TCRdb holds only the in-frame ones, with some missing. The profile shows 85,000 to 95,000 clones, about two thirds of them singletons. The sequencing used CD8+ T cells sorted from blood, collected around week 44, from a patient treated with tofacitinib. These receptors came from a human donor with alopecia areata. CDR3s include the opening cysteine and the closing phenylalanine or tryptophan. The order of the fields is V gene, J gene, clone size, D gene, CDR3 DNA, CDR3 protein. D genes are given only for firm matches. Only some rows state a clone size, as once, few, many or a class for expanded clones.

v_gene: TRBV19
j_gene: TRBJ1-2
abundance: NA
d_gene: NA
CDR3nt: TGTGCCAGTAGTCAAGTCTTGGGGGTAAACTATGGCTACACCTTC
CDR3aa: CASSQVLGVNYGYTF

v_gene: TRBV7-2
j_gene: TRBJ2-1
abundance: NA
d_gene: NA
CDR3nt: TGTGCCAGCAGCCCCGGTAGGGGGGGACGGGGCGATGAGCAGTTCTTC
CDR3aa: CASSPGRGGRGDEQFF

v_gene: TRBV19
j_gene: TRBJ1-6
abundance: NA
d_gene: NA
CDR3nt: TGTGCCAGTAGTATCGGGGCACAGAACGGACGAAATTCACCCCTCCACTTT
CDR3aa: CASSIGAQNGRNSPLHF

v_gene: TRBV9
j_gene: TRBJ1-3
abundance: NA
d_gene: TRBD1
CDR3nt: TGTGCCAGCAGAGGACAGGGTTACGAAAACACCATATATTTT
CDR3aa: CASRGQGYENTIYF

v_gene: TRBV29-1
j_gene: TRBJ2-1
abundance: NA
d_gene: TRBD2
CDR3nt: TGCAGCGTTGAAGATCGGGGGGACTGCAATGAGCAGTTCTTC
CDR3aa: CSVEDRGDCNEQFF

v_gene: TRBV7-6
j_gene: TRBJ2-2
abundance: NA
d_gene: TRBD1
CDR3nt: TGTGCCAGCAGCCCAAGGACAGGGGGGACCGGGGAGCTGTTTTTT
CDR3aa: CASSPRTGGTGELFF

v_gene: TRBV7-2
j_gene: TRBJ1-1
abundance: NA
d_gene: NA
CDR3nt: TGTGCCAGCAGCCCCATGGACGAGGCCATTGAAGCTTTCTTT
CDR3aa: CASSPMDEAIEAFF

v_gene: TRBV6-1
j_gene: TRBJ1-5
abundance: NA
d_gene: NA
CDR3nt: TGTGCCACCTCAGACTGGGGGAACAATCAGCCCCAGCATTTT
CDR3aa: CATSDWGNNQPQHF

v_gene: TRBV5-1
j_gene: TRBJ2-2
abundance: NA
d_gene: NA
CDR3nt: TGCGCCAGCAGCCCATCCGCCCCGAACACCGGGGAGCTGTTTTTT
CDR3aa: CASSPSAPNTGELFF

v_gene: TRBV29-1
j_gene: TRBJ1-1
abundance: NA
d_gene: NA
CDR3nt: TGCAGCGTTGGTGGCACTGAAGCTTTCTTT
CDR3aa: CSVGGTEAFF

v_gene: TRBV4-3
j_gene: TRBJ1-4
abundance: NA
d_gene: NA
CDR3nt: TGCGCCAGCAGCCAAGATACACAGGGTCGAGGAAAACTGTTTTTT
CDR3aa: CASSQDTQGRGKLFF

v_gene: TRBV5-1
j_gene: TRBJ2-1
abundance: few
d_gene: NA
CDR3nt: TGCGCCAGCAGCTTGAGTGGGGGCACCTACAATGAGCAGTTCTTC
CDR3aa: CASSLSGGTYNEQFF

v_gene: TRBV19
j_gene: TRBJ2-3
abundance: NA
d_gene: NA
CDR3nt: TGTGCCAGTAGTATAGACGCGGAGGATACGCAGTATTTT
CDR3aa: CASSIDAEDTQYF

v_gene: TRBV27
j_gene: TRBJ1-1
abundance: NA
d_gene: TRBD1
CDR3nt: TGTGCCACCTGGACAGGGGCATTTAGGACTGAAGCTTTCTTT
CDR3aa: CATWTGAFRTEAFF

v_gene: TRBV14
j_gene: TRBJ1-1
abundance: NA
d_gene: NA
CDR3nt: TGTGCCAGCAGCCGCGAACGGGGCACTGAAGCTTTCTTT
CDR3aa: CASSRERGTEAFF

v_gene: TRBV4-3
j_gene: TRBJ1-2
abundance: NA
d_gene: NA
CDR3nt: TGCGCCAGCAGCCAAACAAGGGAAACTAACTATGGCTACACCTTC
CDR3aa: CASSQTRETNYGYTF

v_gene: TRBV10-3
j_gene: TRBJ1-3
abundance: many
d_gene: NA
CDR3nt: TGTGCCATCAGTGAGTCGAATATGGACACCATATATTTT
CDR3aa: CAISESNMDTIYF